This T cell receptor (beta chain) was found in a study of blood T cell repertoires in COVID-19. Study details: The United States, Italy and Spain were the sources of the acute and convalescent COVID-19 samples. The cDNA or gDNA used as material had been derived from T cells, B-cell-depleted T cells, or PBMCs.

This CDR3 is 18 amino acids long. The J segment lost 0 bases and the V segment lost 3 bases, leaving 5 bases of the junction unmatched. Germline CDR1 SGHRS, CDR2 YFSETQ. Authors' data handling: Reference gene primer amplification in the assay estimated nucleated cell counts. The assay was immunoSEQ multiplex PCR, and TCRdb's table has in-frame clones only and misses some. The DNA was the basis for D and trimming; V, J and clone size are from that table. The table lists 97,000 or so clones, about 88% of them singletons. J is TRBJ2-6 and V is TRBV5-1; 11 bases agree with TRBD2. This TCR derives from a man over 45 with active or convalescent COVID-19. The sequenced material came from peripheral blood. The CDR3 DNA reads TGCGCCAGCAGCTCCCGACTAGCGGGGAGCTCTGGGGCCAACGTCCTGACTTTC. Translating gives CASSSRLAGSSGANVLTF.